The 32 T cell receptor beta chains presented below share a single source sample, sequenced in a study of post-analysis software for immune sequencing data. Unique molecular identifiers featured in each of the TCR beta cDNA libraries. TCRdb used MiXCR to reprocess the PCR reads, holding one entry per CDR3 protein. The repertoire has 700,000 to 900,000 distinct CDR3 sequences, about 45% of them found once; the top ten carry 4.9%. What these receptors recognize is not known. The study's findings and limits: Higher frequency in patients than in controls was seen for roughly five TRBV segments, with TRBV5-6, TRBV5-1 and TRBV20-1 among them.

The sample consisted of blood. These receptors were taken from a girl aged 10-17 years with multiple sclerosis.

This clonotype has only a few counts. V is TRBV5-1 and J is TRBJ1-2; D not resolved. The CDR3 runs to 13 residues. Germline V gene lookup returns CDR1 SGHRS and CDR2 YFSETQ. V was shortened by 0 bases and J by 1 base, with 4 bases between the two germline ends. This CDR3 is CASSLEYNYGYTF. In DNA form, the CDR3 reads TGCGCCAGCAGCTTGGAATATAACTATGGCTACACCTTC.

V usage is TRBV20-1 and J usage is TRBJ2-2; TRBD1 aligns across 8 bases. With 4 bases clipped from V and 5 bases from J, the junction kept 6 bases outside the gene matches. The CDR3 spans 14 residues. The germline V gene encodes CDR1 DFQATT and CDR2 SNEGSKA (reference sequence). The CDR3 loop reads CSAKDRVNTGELFF. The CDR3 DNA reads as TGCAGTGCTAAGGACAGGGTGAATACCGGGGAGCTGTTTTTT.

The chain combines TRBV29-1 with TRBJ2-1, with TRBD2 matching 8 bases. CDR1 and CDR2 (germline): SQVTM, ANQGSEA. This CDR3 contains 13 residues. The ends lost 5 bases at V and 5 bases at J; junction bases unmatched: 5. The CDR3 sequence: CSVTGGPDNEQFF. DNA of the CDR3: TGCAGCGTTACGGGAGGGCCAGACAATGAGCAGTTCTTC.

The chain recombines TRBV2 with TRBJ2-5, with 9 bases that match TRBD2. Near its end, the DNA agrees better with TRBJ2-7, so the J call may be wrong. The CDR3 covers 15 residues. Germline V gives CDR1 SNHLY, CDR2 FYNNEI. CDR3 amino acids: CASRIAGEGYYEQYF. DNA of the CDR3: TGTGCCAGCAGGATAGCGGGAGAAGGGTACTACGAGCAGTACTTC.

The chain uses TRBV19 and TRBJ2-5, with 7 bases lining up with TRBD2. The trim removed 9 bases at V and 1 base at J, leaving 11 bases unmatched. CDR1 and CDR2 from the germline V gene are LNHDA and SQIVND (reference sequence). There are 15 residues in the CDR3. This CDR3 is CASRSSGLGQETQYF. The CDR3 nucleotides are TGTGCCAGCCGGAGTAGCGGGCTAGGCCAAGAGACCCAGTACTTC. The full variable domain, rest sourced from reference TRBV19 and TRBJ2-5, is DGGITQSPKYLFRKEGQNVTLSCEQNLNHDAMYWYRQDPGQGLRLIYYSQIVNDFQKGDIAEGYSVSREKKESFPLTVTSAQKNPTAFYLCASRSSGLGQETQYFGPGTRLLVL.

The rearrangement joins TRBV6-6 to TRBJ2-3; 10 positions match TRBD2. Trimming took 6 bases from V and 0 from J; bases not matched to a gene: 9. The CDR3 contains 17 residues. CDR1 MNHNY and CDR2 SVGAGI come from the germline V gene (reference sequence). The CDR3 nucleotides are TGTGCCAGCAGCCGACCGGGACTAGCGTTAAGCACAGATACGCAGTATTTT. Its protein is CASSRPGLALSTDTQYF.

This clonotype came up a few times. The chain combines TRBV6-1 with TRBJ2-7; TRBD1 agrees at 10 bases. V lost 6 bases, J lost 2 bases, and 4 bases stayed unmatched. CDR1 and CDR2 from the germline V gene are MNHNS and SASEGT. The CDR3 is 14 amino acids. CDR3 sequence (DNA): TGTGCCAGCAGGCCGGGACAGGGGCCCTACGAGCAGTACTTC. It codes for CASRPGQGPYEQYF.

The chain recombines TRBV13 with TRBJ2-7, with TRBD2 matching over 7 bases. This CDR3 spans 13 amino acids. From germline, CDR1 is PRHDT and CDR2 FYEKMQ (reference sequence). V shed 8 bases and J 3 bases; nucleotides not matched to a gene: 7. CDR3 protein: CASRRWGGYEQYF. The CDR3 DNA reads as TGTGCCAGCCGCCGTTGGGGGGGCTACGAGCAGTACTTC.

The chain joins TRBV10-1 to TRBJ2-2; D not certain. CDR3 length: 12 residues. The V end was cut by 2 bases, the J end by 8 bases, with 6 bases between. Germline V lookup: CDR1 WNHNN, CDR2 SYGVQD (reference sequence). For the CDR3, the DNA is TGCGCCAGCAGTGAGAGACCGGGGGAGCTGTTTTTT. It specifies CASSERPGELFF.

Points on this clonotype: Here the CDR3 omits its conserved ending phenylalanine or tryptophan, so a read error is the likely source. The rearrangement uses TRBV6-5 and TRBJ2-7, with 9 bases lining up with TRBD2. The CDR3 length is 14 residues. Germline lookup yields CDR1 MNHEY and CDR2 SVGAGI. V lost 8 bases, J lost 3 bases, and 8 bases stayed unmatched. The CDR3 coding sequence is TGTGCCAGCGGTTCGGCGGGAGGGATCTACGAGCAGTACTTA. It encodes CASGSAGGIYEQYL.

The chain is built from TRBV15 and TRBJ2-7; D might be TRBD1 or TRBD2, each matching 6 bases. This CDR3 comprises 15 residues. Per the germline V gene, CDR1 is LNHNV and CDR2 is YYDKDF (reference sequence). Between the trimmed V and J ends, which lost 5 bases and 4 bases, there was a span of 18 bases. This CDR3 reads CATSPPAGGSYEQYF. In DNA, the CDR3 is TGTGCCACCAGCCCCCCGGCCGGGGGCTCGTACGAGCAGTACTTC.

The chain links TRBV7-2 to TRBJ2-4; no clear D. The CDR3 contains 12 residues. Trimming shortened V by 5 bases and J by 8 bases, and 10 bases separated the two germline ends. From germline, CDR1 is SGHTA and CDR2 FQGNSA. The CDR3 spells CASSPQVDIQYF. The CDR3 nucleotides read TGTGCCAGCAGCCCCCAGGTGGACATTCAGTACTTC.

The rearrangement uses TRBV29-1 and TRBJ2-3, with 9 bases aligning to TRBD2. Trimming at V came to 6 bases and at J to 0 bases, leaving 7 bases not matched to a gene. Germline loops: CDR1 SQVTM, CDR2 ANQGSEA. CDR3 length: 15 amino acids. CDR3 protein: CSVGGLAGSTDTQYF. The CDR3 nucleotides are TGCAGCGTGGGGGGGCTAGCGGGGAGCACAGATACGCAGTATTTT.

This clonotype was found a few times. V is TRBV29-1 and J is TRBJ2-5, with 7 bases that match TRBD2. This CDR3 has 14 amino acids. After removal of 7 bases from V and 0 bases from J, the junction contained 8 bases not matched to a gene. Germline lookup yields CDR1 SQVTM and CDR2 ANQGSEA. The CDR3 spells CSAPGGRDQETQYF. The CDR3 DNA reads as TGCAGCGCCCCCGGCGGGAGAGACCAAGAGACCCAGTACTTC.

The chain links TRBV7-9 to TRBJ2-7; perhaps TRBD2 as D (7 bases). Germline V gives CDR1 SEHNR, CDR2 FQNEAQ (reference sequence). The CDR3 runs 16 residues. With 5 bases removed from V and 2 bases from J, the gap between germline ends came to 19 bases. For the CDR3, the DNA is TGTGCCAGCAGCGAGCCCACAGGGAGGGAGCCCTACGAGCAGTACTTC. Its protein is CASSEPTGREPYEQYF.

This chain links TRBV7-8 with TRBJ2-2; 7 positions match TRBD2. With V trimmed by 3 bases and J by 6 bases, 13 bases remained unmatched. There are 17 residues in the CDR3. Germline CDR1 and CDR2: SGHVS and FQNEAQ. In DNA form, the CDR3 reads TGTGCCAGCAGCTTCCCCCGGGAGGCGGGAGTGCCCGGGGAGCTGTTTTTT. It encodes CASSFPREAGVPGELFF.

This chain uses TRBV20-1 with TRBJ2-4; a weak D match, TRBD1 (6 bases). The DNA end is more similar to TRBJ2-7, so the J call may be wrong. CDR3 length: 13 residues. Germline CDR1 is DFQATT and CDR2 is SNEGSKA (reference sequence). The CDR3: CSAREPGAYEQYF. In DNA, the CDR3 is TGCAGTGCTAGAGAACCAGGGGCCTACGAGCAGTACTTC.

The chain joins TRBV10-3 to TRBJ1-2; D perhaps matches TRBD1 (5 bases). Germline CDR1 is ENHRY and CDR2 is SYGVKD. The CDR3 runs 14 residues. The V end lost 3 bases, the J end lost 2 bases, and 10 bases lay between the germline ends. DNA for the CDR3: TGTGCCATCAGTGATGGTCAGGGCAACTATGGCTACACCTTC. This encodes CAISDGQGNYGYTF.

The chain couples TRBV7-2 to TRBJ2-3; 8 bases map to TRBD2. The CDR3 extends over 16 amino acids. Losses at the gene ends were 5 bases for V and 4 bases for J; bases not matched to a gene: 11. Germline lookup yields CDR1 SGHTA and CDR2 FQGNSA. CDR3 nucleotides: TGTGCCAGCAGCCAATATACGGGGGGGAGGGCAGATACGCAGTATTTT. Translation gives CASSQYTGGRADTQYF.

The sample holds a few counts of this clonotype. Written as DNA, the CDR3 is TGTGCCAGCGGGCCCGGGGGACAGACCTATGGCTACACCTTC. It yields the protein CASGPGGQTYGYTF. The chain is built from TRBV12-3 or TRBV12-4 and TRBJ1-2; 7 nucleotides match TRBD1. CDR3 length equals 14 residues. The J segment lost 4 bases and the V segment lost 8 bases, leaving 10 bases of the junction unmatched.

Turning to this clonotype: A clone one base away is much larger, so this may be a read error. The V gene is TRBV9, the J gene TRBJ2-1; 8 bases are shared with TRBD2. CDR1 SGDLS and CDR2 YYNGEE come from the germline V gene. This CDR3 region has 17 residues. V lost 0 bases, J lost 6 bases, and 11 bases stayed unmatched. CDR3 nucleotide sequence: TGTGCCAGCAGCGTAGACATAACGGGACTAGTACGCAATGAGCAGTTCTTC. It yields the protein CASSVDITGLVRNEQFF.

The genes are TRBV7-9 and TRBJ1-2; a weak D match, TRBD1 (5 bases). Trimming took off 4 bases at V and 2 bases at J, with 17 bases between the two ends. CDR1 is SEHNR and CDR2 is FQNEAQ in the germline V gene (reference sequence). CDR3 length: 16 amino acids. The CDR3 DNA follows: TGTGCCAGCAGCTACCCGCGGGGCAGCTCAAACTATGGCTACACCTTC. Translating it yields CASSYPRGSSNYGYTF.

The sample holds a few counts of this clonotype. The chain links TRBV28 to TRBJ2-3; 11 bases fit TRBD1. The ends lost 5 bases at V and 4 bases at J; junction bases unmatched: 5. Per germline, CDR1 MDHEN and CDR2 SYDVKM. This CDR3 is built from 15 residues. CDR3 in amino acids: CASSADRGRPDTQYF. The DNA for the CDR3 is TGTGCCAGCAGTGCGGACAGGGGGCGACCAGATACGCAGTATTTT.

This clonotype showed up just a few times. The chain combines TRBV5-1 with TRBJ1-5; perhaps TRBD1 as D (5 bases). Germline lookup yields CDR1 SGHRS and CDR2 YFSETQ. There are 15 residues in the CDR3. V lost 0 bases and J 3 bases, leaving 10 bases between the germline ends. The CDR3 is CASSLAGAFNQPQHF. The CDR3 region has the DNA TGCGCCAGCAGCTTGGCCGGGGCCTTCAATCAGCCCCAGCATTTT.

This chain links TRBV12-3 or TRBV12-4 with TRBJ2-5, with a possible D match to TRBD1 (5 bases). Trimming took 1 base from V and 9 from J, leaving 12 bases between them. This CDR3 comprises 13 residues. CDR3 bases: TGTGCCAGCAGTTTAGGGGGCGAGGTGGCCCAGTACTTC. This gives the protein CASSLGGEVAQYF.

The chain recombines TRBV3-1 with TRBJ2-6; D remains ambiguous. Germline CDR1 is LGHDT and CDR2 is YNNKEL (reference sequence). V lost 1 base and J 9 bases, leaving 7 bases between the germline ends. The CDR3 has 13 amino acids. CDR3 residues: CASSQASHNVLTF. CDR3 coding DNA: TGTGCCAGCAGCCAAGCCTCCCACAACGTCCTGACTTTC.

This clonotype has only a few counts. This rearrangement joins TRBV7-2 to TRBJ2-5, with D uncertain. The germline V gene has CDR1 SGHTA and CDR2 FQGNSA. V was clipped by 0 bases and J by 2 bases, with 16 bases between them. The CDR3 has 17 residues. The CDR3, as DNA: TGTGCCAGCAGCTTAGCGATAGACTGGATAAGGCAAGAGACCCAGTACTTC. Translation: CASSLAIDWIRQETQYF.

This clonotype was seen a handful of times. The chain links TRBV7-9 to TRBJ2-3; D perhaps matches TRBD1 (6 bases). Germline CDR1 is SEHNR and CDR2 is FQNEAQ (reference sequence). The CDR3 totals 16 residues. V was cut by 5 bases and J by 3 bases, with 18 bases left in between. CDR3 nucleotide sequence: TGTGCCAGCAGCCCTCGGACAGTTTTTAGGACAGATACGCAGTATTTT. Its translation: CASSPRTVFRTDTQYF.

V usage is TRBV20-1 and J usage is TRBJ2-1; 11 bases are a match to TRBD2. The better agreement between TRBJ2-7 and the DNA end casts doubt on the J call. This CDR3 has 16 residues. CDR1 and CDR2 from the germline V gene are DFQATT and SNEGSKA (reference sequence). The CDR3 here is CSALGTSGSSYNEQYF. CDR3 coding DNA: TGCAGTGCTCTCGGGACTAGCGGCAGCTCCTACAATGAGCAGTACTTC.

The DNA for the CDR3 is TGTGCCAGCAGTCCCAGGCCAGTGGGCGAGCAGTACTTC. Translation: CASSPRPVGEQYF. This chain uses TRBV27 with TRBJ2-5; no clear D gene. The J call is uncertain, as TRBJ2-7 better fits the DNA end. Germline CDR1 reads MNHEY; CDR2 reads SMNVEV (reference sequence). The CDR3 spans 13 residues.

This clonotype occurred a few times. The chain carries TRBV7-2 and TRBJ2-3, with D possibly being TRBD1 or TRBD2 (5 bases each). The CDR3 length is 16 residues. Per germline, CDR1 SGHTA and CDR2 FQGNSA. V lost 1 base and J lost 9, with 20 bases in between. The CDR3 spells CASSLESSGPRETQYF. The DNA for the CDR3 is TGTGCCAGCAGCTTAGAATCATCAGGGCCCAGGGAGACGCAGTATTTT.

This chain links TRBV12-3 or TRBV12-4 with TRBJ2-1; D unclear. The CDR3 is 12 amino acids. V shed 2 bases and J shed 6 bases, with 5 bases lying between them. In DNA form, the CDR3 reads TGTGCCAGCAGTTTATCGGCCAATGAGCAGTTCTTC. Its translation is CASSLSANEQFF.